This T cell receptor (beta chain) comes out of a study of neurological immune-mediated disorders. Study-level points and caveats: CDR3 amino acid sequences of expanded clones were not shared across subjects, a result suggesting private repertoires in all groups. HTLV-1-associated myelopathy had the most TCR clonal expansion, whereas multiple sclerosis had the least (lower than in healthy controls).

PBMCs numbering 2 million and stored at -80 C yielded the unsorted libraries. CDR3 size: 15 residues. The germline CDR1 and CDR2 sequences are MDHEN and SYDVKM. Trimming took 3 bases from V and 2 from J, leaving 13 bases between them. It was by 5'RACE with 10-nucleotide random UMIs that the cDNA was made. TCRdb re-called the 5' RACE reads through MiXCR, storing one row per CDR3 protein. The sample comprises approximately 40,000 distinct CDR3 sequences, over 9.5% of which are singletons, and roughly 1.3% rests with the top ten. Turning to this clonotype: The antigen is not known. A read error may be the cause here, since a much bigger clone is one base away.

The receptor comes from a female donor in good health. Sample: PBMCs. This chain links TRBV28 with TRBJ2-5; perhaps TRBD1 as D (6 bases). CDR3 sequence reads: CASSLTGRGQETQYF. CDR3 nucleotide sequence: TGTGCCAGCAGTTTGACAGGACGAGGTCAAGAGACCCAGTACTTC.